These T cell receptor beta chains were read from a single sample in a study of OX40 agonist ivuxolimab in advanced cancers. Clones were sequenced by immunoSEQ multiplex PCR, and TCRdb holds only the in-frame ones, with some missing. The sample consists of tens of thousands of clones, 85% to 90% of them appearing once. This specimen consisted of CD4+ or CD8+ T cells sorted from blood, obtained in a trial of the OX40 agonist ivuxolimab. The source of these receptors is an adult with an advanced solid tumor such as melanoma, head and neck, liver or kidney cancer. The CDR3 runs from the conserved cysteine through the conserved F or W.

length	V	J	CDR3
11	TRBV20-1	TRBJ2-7	CSARDVNEQYF
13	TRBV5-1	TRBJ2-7	CASSLGGTYEQYF
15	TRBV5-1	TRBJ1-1	CASSPAAGSNTEAFF
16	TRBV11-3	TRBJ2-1	CASRPPRDRGNNEQFF
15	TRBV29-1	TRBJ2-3	CSVGAPGQGSDTQYF
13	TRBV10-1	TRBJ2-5	CASSRAIQETQYF
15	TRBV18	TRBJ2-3	CASSPQGAVTDTQYF
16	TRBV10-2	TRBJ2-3	CASRGGGGGSTDTQYF
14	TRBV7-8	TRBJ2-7	CASSPGLAVYEQYF
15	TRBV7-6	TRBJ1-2	CASSPLGGGIDGYTF
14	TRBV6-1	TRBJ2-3	CASGPGQITDTQYF